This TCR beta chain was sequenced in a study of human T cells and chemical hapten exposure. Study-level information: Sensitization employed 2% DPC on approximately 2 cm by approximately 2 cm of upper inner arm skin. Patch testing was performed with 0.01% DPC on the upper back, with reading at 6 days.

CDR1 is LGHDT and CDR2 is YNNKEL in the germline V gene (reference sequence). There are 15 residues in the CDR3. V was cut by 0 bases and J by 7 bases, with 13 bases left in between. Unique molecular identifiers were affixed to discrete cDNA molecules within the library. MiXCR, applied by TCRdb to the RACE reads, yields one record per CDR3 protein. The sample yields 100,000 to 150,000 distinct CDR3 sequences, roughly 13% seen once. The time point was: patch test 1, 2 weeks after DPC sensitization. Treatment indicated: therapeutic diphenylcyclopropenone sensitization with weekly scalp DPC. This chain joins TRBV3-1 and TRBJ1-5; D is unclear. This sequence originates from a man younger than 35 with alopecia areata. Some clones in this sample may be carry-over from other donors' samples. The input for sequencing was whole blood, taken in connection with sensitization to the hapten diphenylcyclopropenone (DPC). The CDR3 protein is CASSQDGPGAQPQHF. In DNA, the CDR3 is TGTGCCAGCAGCCAAGATGGCCCCGGCGCGCAGCCCCAGCATTTT. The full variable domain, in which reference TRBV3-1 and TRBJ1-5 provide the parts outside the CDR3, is DTAVSQTPKYLVTQMGNDKSIKCEQNLGHDTMYWYKQDSKKFLKIMFSYNNKELIINETVPNRFSPKSPDKAHLNLHINSLELGDSAVYFCASSQDGPGAQPQHFGDGTRLSIL.